The rows below give T cell receptor beta chains drawn from one sample of a study of cytomegalovirus exposure and HLA in healthy donors. Using immunoSEQ multiplex PCR, the repertoire was profiled, and TCRdb retains in-frame clones only, with some absent. The table records some 170,000 clones, 70% to 85% of them present only once. The specimen sequenced was PBMCs. The receptors shown here come from a woman aged 55-69 years in good health and CMV-seropositive. The conserved cysteine and the conserved F or W are not part of the CDR3 here. Each record gives: V gene, J gene, CDR3 protein.

TRBV5-6	TRBJ2-1	ASRSRGGSYNEQF
TRBV6-5	TRBJ1-1	ASSYSNNPSLEAF
TRBV7-2	TRBJ2-7	ASSRERRAGGFLYEQY
TRBV4-3	TRBJ2-7	ASSQENGRDSYEQY
TRBV14	TRBJ2-7	ASSQDLGGNEQY
TRBV21-1	TRBJ2-1	ASQGTGGNRGEQF
TRBV7-2	TRBJ2-7	ASSQGIRGQRY
TRBV7-2	TRBJ2-1	ASSFSQGSYNEQF
TRBV15	TRBJ2-2	ATSRQGAGGELF
TRBV2	TRBJ1-3	ASSGDRETGNTIY
TRBV5-5	TRBJ1-5	ASSFEGFSNQPQH
TRBV28	TRBJ1-2	ASRGARWEGYGYT
TRBV28	TRBJ1-4	ASTSWTGGEKLF
TRBV28	TRBJ2-2	ASSFHGQGGGELF
TRBV5-1	TRBJ1-2	ASSTPGQGFYGYT
TRBV5-4	TRBJ2-1	ASSLGLAGEGEQF
TRBV27	TRBJ2-7	ASSPGLAGSREQY
TRBV19	TRBJ1-2	ASSIDRTPYAGYT
TRBV9	TRBJ2-2	ASSSSGLNTGELF
TRBV11-3	TRBJ2-5	ASSQEETQY
TRBV6-5	TRBJ2-1	ASSFVGSSYNEQF
TRBV6-1	TRBJ1-1	AISEGGQGEAF
TRBV5-5	TRBJ1-1	ASSREGGPNTEAF
TRBV2	TRBJ1-1	ASSGYRAQNTEAF
TRBV6-1	TRBJ1-1	ASSGQMNTEAF
TRBV7-2	TRBJ2-4	ASSLGREWNSQY
TRBV30	TRBJ1-2	AWSVGGGYT
TRBV30	TRBJ2-7	AWRGPAYEQY
TRBV11-1	TRBJ2-5	ASSQYRDRGETQY
TRBV5-1	TRBJ2-3	ASRRGDTQY
TRBV5-1	TRBJ2-6	ASSLDESGGLGANGLT
TRBV27	TRBJ2-5	ASRIRGGLGQETQY
TRBV7-9	TRBJ1-1	ASRGNLSNTEAF
TRBV20-1	TRBJ1-2	SAPGNYGYT
TRBV28	TRBJ2-1	ASSRRGEQF
TRBV28	TRBJ2-7	ASSSRDRTYEQY
TRBV19	TRBJ1-2	ASSPGTGQNYGYT
TRBV9	TRBJ1-1	ASSTGQYTEAF
TRBV2	TRBJ2-2	ASSKRQGNTGELF
TRBV5-4	TRBJ2-5	ASSLFTSQETQY
TRBV4-1	TRBJ1-4	ASSQGQGGEKLF
TRBV5-1	TRBJ1-6	ASSEGRTGSNSPLH
TRBV7-2	TRBJ2-5	ASSSGLARETQY
TRBV5-1	TRBJ2-7	ASSLGGTPDSYEQY
TRBV10-2	TRBJ2-7	ASRPTDLSGYEQY
TRBV14	TRBJ1-1	ASTGQLNTEAF